The rows below give T cell receptor beta chains drawn from one sample of a study of blood T cell repertoires in COVID-19. Here immunoSEQ multiplex PCR was the method, and the copy in TCRdb shows in-frame clones only, minus some. The repertoire has over 100,000 clones, around 80% of them found once; the top ten carry 6.5% to 10%. Material for sequencing was peripheral blood. These receptors were taken from a woman of 80 years or more with active or convalescent COVID-19. Both conserved end residues are part of each CDR3. A D gene is named only where the DNA matches it firmly. Size is omitted from some rows. Given values are once, few, many or a class for expanded clones.

V,J,size,D,CDR3,DNA
TRBV12-3/TRBV12-4,TRBJ1-3,-,-,CASRNRVGNTIYF,TGTGCCAGCAGAAACAGGGTTGGAAACACCATATATTTT
TRBV5-1,TRBJ2-7,-,TRBD2,CASSLGPAGGTYEQYF,TGCGCCAGCAGCTTGGGACCAGCGGGAGGTACCTACGAGCAGTACTTC
TRBV25-1,TRBJ2-1,-,TRBD2,CASTDRTSGFTNEQFF,TGTGCCAGCACCGATAGGACTAGCGGGTTTACCAATGAGCAGTTCTTC
TRBV9,TRBJ1-5,once,-,CASSVGAADNQPQHF,TGTGCCAGCAGCGTAGGGGCCGCCGACAATCAGCCCCAGCATTTT
TRBV28,TRBJ2-4,-,TRBD2,CASSANQGLAGVWEYF,TGTGCCAGCAGTGCCAACCAGGGACTAGCGGGAGTTTGGGAGTACTTC
TRBV25-1,TRBJ1-4,-,TRBD1,CASSGGLIREEKLFF,TGTGCCAGTTCAGGGGGGCTCATCCGAGAGGAAAAACTGTTTTTT
TRBV6-1,TRBJ1-5,-,-,CASSEFGQTAHSNQPQHF,TGTGCCAGCAGTGAATTTGGACAGACAGCCCATAGCAATCAGCCCCAGCATTTT
TRBV11-2,TRBJ2-7,-,TRBD2,CASSRTSGAYEQYF,TGTGCCAGCAGCCGGACTAGCGGGGCCTACGAGCAGTACTTC
TRBV6-6,TRBJ1-1,-,-,CASSLDKNTEAFF,TGTGCCAGCAGTCTCGACAAGAACACTGAAGCTTTCTTT
TRBV7-9,TRBJ1-5,few,TRBD1,CASSRGTDNQPQHF,TGTGCCAGCAGCCGCGGGACAGACAATCAGCCCCAGCATTTT
TRBV6-1,TRBJ1-4,-,-,CASSELWGRNEKLFF,TGTGCCAGCAGTGAACTGTGGGGGCGGAATGAAAAACTGTTTTTT
TRBV5-5,TRBJ2-1,-,-,CASSFSGLGNEQFF,TGTGCCAGCAGCTTCAGCGGCCTAGGGAATGAGCAGTTCTTC
TRBV19,TRBJ2-2,-,-,CAGLSGNTGELFF,TGTGCCGGACTATCGGGGAACACCGGGGAGCTGTTTTTT
TRBV7-9,TRBJ1-1,-,TRBD1,CASSPGQFTEAFF,TGTGCCAGCAGCCCGGGACAGTTCACTGAAGCTTTCTTT
TRBV25-1,TRBJ1-1,once,-,CASSERGSWTEAFF,TGTGCCAGCAGTGAAAGGGGGTCGTGGACTGAAGCTTTCTTT
TRBV5-1,TRBJ2-5,-,-,CASSKDSSQETQYF,TGCGCCAGCAGCAAGGACTCCTCGCAAGAGACCCAGTACTTC
TRBV9,TRBJ2-2,-,-,CASSGIAGDTGELFF,TGTGCCAGCAGCGGGATCGCAGGGGACACCGGGGAGCTGTTTTTT
TRBV6-6,TRBJ2-2,-,TRBD1,CASSTDRGGNTGELFF,TGTGCCAGCAGCACAGACAGGGGCGGAAACACCGGGGAGCTGTTTTTT
TRBV3-1/TRBV3-2,TRBJ1-1,-,-,CASSPTRTVMNTEAFF,TGTGCCAGCAGCCCTACCCGGACAGTCATGAACACTGAAGCTTTCTTT
TRBV9,TRBJ2-1,-,-,CASSVGALTYNEQFF,TGTGCCAGCAGCGTCGGTGCGTTAACTTACAATGAGCAGTTCTTC
TRBV15,TRBJ2-1,-,TRBD2,CATSRESGTIFNEQFF,TGTGCCACCAGCAGAGAAAGCGGGACTATCTTCAATGAGCAGTTCTTC
TRBV3-1/TRBV3-2,TRBJ2-5,-,TRBD1,CASSQSGQGGETQYF,TGTGCCAGCAGCCAGTCGGGACAGGGGGGAGAGACCCAGTACTTC
TRBV2,TRBJ1-3,-,-,CASSEPVSGNTIYF,TGTGCCAGCAGTGAACCGGTCTCTGGAAACACCATATATTTT
TRBV10-3,TRBJ2-7,-,TRBD1,CAISEGRGIYEQYF,TGTGCCATCAGTGAGGGCAGGGGGATCTACGAGCAGTACTTC
TRBV28,TRBJ2-7,-,-,CATTAGLLYSPSYEQYF,TGTGCCACGACCGCGGGACTGTTATATTCCCCCTCCTACGAGCAGTACTTC
TRBV7-9,TRBJ2-5,-,-,CASSQQSQETQYF,TGTGCCAGCAGCCAACAGAGTCAAGAGACCCAGTACTTC